This TCR beta chain was captured in a study of blood T cell repertoires in COVID-19. Study-level information: T cells, B-cell-depleted T cells, or PBMCs provided the cDNA or gDNA that served as material.

Profiled with immunoSEQ multiplex PCR; TCRdb holds only in-frame clones, not every one. The repertoire has 250,000 to 350,000 clones, around nine tenths of them found once; the top ten carry 0.94%. CDR1 and CDR2 (germline): MGHDK, SYGVNS. V lost 1 base, J lost 5 bases, and 10 bases stayed unmatched. This CDR3 has 16 residues. The sequencing input was peripheral blood. This rearrangement joins TRBV25-1 to TRBJ2-5, with 7 nucleotides matching TRBD2. This clonotype was sampled from a woman aged 40-49 years who had recovered from COVID-19. CDR3 amino acids: CASSELAGGSWETQYF. CDR3 DNA sequence: TGTGCCAGCAGTGAATTGGCTGGCGGGAGTTGGGAGACCCAGTACTTC.